Following are 31 T cell receptor beta chains from one sample sequenced in a study of CD8 T cells in ankylosing spondylitis. TCRdb reanalysed the 5' RACE reads using MiXCR and keeps one entry per CDR3 protein. This sample yields 250,000 or so distinct CDR3 sequences, of which under 12% are seen a single time; about 2.5% belongs to the top ten. Material: blood, either unsorted or a sorted T cell fraction (not recorded which). Every receptor here comes from a male donor with ankylosing spondylitis or in good health (not recorded which).

This clonotype came up many times. The chain is built from TRBV15 and TRBJ2-3, with D hard to call. From germline, CDR1 is LNHNV and CDR2 YYDKDF (reference sequence). V gave up 0 bases and J gave up 2 bases, with 12 bases separating them. This CDR3 spans 16 amino acids. The CDR3 bases are TGTGCCACCAGCAGAGATCAATTAATTTTCACAGATACGCAGTATTTT. It codes for CATSRDQLIFTDTQYF.

This clonotype has only a few counts. V gene TRBV7-2 combines with J gene TRBJ1-1; D is undetermined. The V gene lost 5 bases and the J gene lost 2 bases, with 9 bases spanning the gap. Germline lookup yields CDR1 SGHTA and CDR2 FQGNSA. This CDR3 spans 13 amino acids. CDR3 in DNA: TGTGCCAGCAGCCTAAACCATAACACTGAAGCTTTCTTT. Encoded protein: CASSLNHNTEAFF.

This clonotype was observed at least ten times. V is TRBV29-1 and J is TRBJ2-2; either TRBD1 or TRBD2 may supply D (5 bases each). Germline CDR1 is SQVTM and CDR2 is ANQGSEA. V lost 1 base, J lost 8 bases, and 11 bases lay in between. This CDR3 has 13 amino acids. The CDR3 DNA reads as TGCAGCGTTGAAGGAGGGCCAGGGGGGGAGCTGTTTTTT. This translates into CSVEGGPGGELFF.

The chain couples TRBV19 to TRBJ1-2; D gene unclear. Trimming took 3 bases from V and 4 from J, leaving 15 bases between them. The CDR3 spans 15 residues. Germline assignment: CDR1 LNHDA and CDR2 SQIVND (reference sequence). The CDR3 nucleotides read TGTGCCAGTAGTATTAGGCGAGAGGGCACCTATGGCTACACCTTC. Protein: CASSIRREGTYGYTF.

This clonotype was seen many times. This chain uses TRBV6-5 with TRBJ2-5; D is possibly TRBD1 or TRBD2 (5 bases each). Germline V lookup: CDR1 MNHEY, CDR2 SVGAGI. Trimming removed 4 bases at V and 3 bases at J, with 21 bases between. The CDR3 covers 17 residues. The CDR3 bases are TGTGCCAGCAGTTCCTCCGGGACCCTCGTAGGGAAAGAGACCCAGTACTTC. Residues: CASSSSGTLVGKETQYF.

This clonotype is categorized as medium-sized. CDR3 nucleotides: TGTGCCAGCAGGGATCAGAGAAAGGACACCGGGGAGCTGTTTTTT. Amino acid sequence: CASRDQRKDTGELFF. V is TRBV4-2 and J is TRBJ2-2, with D unclear. Looked up from germline, CDR1 is LGHNA and CDR2 is YNFKEQ. The V end was cut by 6 bases, the J end by 3 bases, with 14 bases between. This CDR3 contains 15 residues.

This clonotype was counted ten times or more. The chain links TRBV2 to TRBJ1-1; D not certain. This CDR3 is built from 13 residues. Germline CDR1 and CDR2: SNHLY and FYNNEI. Between the trimmed V and J ends, which lost 6 bases and 6 bases, there was a span of 14 bases. The CDR3 protein is CASSGLNGAEAFF. As DNA, the CDR3 is TGTGCCAGCAGCGGTCTTAACGGTGCTGAAGCTTTCTTT.

About this clonotype itself: A read error may explain this, as a much larger clone is one base away. The rearrangement joins TRBV20-1 to TRBJ2-5; no clear D gene. The CDR3 is 13 amino acids. Germline values: CDR1 DFQATT, CDR2 SNEGSKA (reference sequence). The CDR3 nucleotides are TGCAGTGCTAGTAACGCACGCCAAGAGACCCAGCACTTC. This gives the protein CSASNARQETQHF.

This clonotype showed up just a few times. The rearrangement uses TRBV7-9 and TRBJ1-2, with a tentative D call TRBD1 (5 bases). V gave up 2 bases and J gave up 1 base, with 11 bases separating them. Germline assignment: CDR1 SEHNR and CDR2 FQNEAQ (reference sequence). The CDR3 runs 15 residues. The CDR3 coding sequence is TGTGCCAGCAGCTTAAACGCAGGGATTAACTATGGCTACACCTTC. Its protein product is CASSLNAGINYGYTF.

This clonotype has a count of ten or more. The chain uses TRBV7-6 and TRBJ2-3; no clear D gene. The ends were cut back, 1 base at V and 4 bases at J, with 9 bases in the middle. The CDR3 consists of 14 residues. Germline V gives CDR1 SGHVS, CDR2 FNYEAQ. In nucleotides, the CDR3 is TGTGCCAGCAGCTTAGGCTCCGGTTCAGATACGCAGTATTTT. It yields the protein CASSLGSGSDTQYF.

In this sample, this clonotype turned up a few times. V and J are TRBV4-2 and TRBJ2-7; D is perhaps TRBD2 (6 bases). Trimming stripped 4 bases from V and 3 bases from J, with 16 bases between. The CDR3 length is 15 residues. Germline CDR1 reads LGHNA; CDR2 reads YNFKEQ. Here the CDR3 reads CASSPLAPEVYEQYF. CDR3 nucleotide sequence: TGTGCCAGCAGCCCTCTAGCGCCTGAAGTCTACGAGCAGTACTTC.

The chain employs TRBV30 and TRBJ2-2; possibly TRBD1 or TRBD2 for D (5 bases each). V was clipped by 3 bases and J by 3 bases, with 8 bases between them. The CDR3 spans 13 residues. Per germline, CDR1 GTSNPN and CDR2 SVGIG (reference sequence). CDR3 in amino acids: CAWRGDHTGELFF. In DNA form, the CDR3 reads TGTGCCTGGAGGGGGGATCACACCGGGGAGCTGTTTTTT.

There are many counts of this clonotype. The chain links TRBV30 to TRBJ2-7, with 10 bases identical to TRBD2. The CDR3 has 16 amino acids. After removal of 5 bases from V and 0 bases from J, the junction contained 10 bases not matched to a gene. CDR1 and CDR2 (germline): GTSNPN, SVGIG (reference sequence). The DNA for the CDR3 is TGTGCCTGGGGAGGAGGGCTAGCGGGAGTCTCCTACGAGCAGTACTTC. Its translation: CAWGGGLAGVSYEQYF.

This clonotype came up many times. V and J are TRBV4-1 and TRBJ2-3; TRBD1 agrees at 10 bases. CDR1 is MGHRA, CDR2 YSYEKL, per germline. The CDR3 spans 15 residues. J lost 5 bases, V lost 0 bases, and 2 bases had no gene match. The DNA of the CDR3 is TGCGCCAGCAGCCAAGAAGGGACAGGGGAAGATACGCAGTATTTT. This gives the protein CASSQEGTGEDTQYF.

This clonotype came up many times. The rearrangement joins TRBV20-1 to TRBJ1-2; 8 bases line up with TRBD1. Germline assignment: CDR1 DFQATT and CDR2 SNEGSKA (reference sequence). Losses at the gene ends were 8 bases for V and 3 bases for J; bases not matched to a gene: 2. The CDR3 consists of 11 residues. The CDR3 DNA reads TGCAGTACAGGGGGGTACTATGGCTACACCTTC. It is translated as CSTGGYYGYTF.

The rearrangement links TRBV12-3 or TRBV12-4 to TRBJ2-6, with D possibly being TRBD2 (5 bases). V was trimmed by 5 bases and J by 3 bases, leaving 11 bases between them. CDR3 length: 15 residues. This CDR3 reads CASSPDEGGANVLTF. The CDR3 nucleotides read TGTGCCAGCAGTCCAGACGAGGGTGGGGCCAACGTCCTGACTTTC.

Notes on this clonotype: Given a much more abundant clone one base away, this may be a read error. This chain links TRBV5-1 with TRBJ2-7; 10 bases are shared with TRBD2. This CDR3 is 17 amino acids long. CDR1 SGHRS and CDR2 YFSETQ come from the germline V gene. CDR3 DNA sequence: TGCGCCAGCAGCCCCTTACCCTCTAGCGGGAGCTCCTACGCGCAGTACTTC. Amino acid sequence: CASSPLPSSGSSYAQYF.

This clonotype came up a few times. The V call is TRBV7-9, the J call TRBJ2-7; 11 nucleotides line up with TRBD2. Unmatched junction bases numbered 9, after V lost 7 bases and J lost 7 bases. The CDR3 is 14 residues long. Germline V gene lookup returns CDR1 SEHNR and CDR2 FQNEAQ (reference sequence). DNA for the CDR3: TGTGCCAGCACCCATAGCGGGGGGGTAGGAGAGCAGTACTTC. Translating it yields CASTHSGGVGEQYF.

This clonotype has at least ten counts. The chain joins TRBV5-1 to TRBJ2-5, with D unresolved. Trimming removed 4 bases at V and 3 bases at J, with 13 bases between. Germline V CDR1 and CDR2: SGHRS, YFSETQ. The CDR3 is made up of 14 amino acids. This chain's CDR3 is CASSALLGKETQYF. The CDR3 nucleotides read TGCGCCAGCAGCGCCTTGCTGGGGAAAGAGACCCAGTACTTC.

This clonotype occurred many times. This rearrangement joins TRBV12-3 or TRBV12-4 to TRBJ1-2; D perhaps matches TRBD1 (5 bases). V gave up 5 bases and J gave up 5 bases, with 15 bases separating them. This CDR3 contains 14 residues. CDR3: CASSHRSSRYGYTF. CDR3 DNA: TGTGCCAGCAGTCACAGGTCCTCACGGTATGGCTACACCTTC.

This clonotype was seen ten or more times. V usage is TRBV9 and J usage is TRBJ2-3; 10 nucleotides match TRBD1. The CDR3 totals 15 residues. From germline, CDR1 is SGDLS and CDR2 YYNGEE. V was pared by 3 bases and J by 3 bases, with 4 bases of the junction left unmatched. The CDR3 spells CASSDRTGGTDTQYF. The CDR3, as DNA: TGTGCCAGCAGCGACCGGACAGGGGGGACAGATACGCAGTATTTT.

Remarks on this clonotype: A much larger clone is a single base away; this may be a read error. The chain couples TRBV12-3 or TRBV12-4 to TRBJ2-1; no clear D. This CDR3 contains 13 residues. The CDR3 here is CASTASLDNVQFF. The CDR3 DNA reads TGTGCCAGCACTGCTAGTCTCGACAATGTGCAGTTCTTC.

This clonotype was counted many times. The chain couples TRBV6-4 to TRBJ2-2; TRBD2 is a possible D gene (6 bases). Trimming stripped 0 bases from V and 4 bases from J, with 6 bases between. The CDR3 loop spans 14 amino acids. From germline, CDR1 is MRHNA and CDR2 SNTAGT. The chain's CDR3 is CASSDSTSTGELFF. CDR3 DNA: TGTGCCAGCAGTGACTCGACTAGCACCGGGGAGCTGTTTTTT.

This clonotype was seen ten or more times. The V and J genes are TRBV6-1 and TRBJ2-3; D is perhaps TRBD1 or TRBD2 (5 bases each). The V gene's germline CDR1 is MNHNS and CDR2 SASEGT. The length of the CDR3 is 14 residues. The ends were cut back, 4 bases at V and 10 bases at J, with 18 bases in the middle. The CDR3 spells CASSVRDPPKAQYF. In DNA, the CDR3 is TGTGCCAGCAGTGTCCGGGACCCCCCGAAGGCGCAGTATTTT.

In its sample, this clonotype was seen many times. This chain links TRBV12-3 or TRBV12-4 with TRBJ2-2, with D tentatively TRBD1 or TRBD2 (5 bases each). V was clipped by 7 bases and J by 6 bases, with 12 bases between them. CDR3 length: 13 amino acids. The CDR3 region has the DNA TGTGCCAGCACCACAGGAGGATCCGGGGAGCTGTTTTTT. It codes for CASTTGGSGELFF.

J is TRBJ2-1 and V is TRBV25-1; 10 bases map to TRBD2. CDR1 is MGHDK, CDR2 SYGVNS, per germline. The junction had 15 bases not matched to a gene; V was cut back by 4 bases and J by 0 bases. This CDR3 is built from 20 residues. The chain's CDR3 is CASSGGGLAETSNSYNEQFF. CDR3 DNA sequence: TGTGCCAGCAGTGGGGGAGGACTAGCGGAAACCTCGAACTCCTACAATGAGCAGTTCTTC.

V and J are TRBV6-4 and TRBJ2-2, with 11 positions matching TRBD2. The germline V gene has CDR1 MRHNA and CDR2 SNTAGT. V lost 5 bases to trimming and J lost 4 bases; unmatched junction nucleotides: 3. This CDR3 comprises 15 residues. CDR3 residues: CASSRLAGPTGELFF. The CDR3 DNA sequence: TGTGCCAGCAGTCGACTAGCGGGGCCCACCGGGGAGCTGTTTTTT.

This clonotype was seen ten or more times. The chain recombines TRBV20-1 with TRBJ2-1; 9 positions match TRBD2. V dropped 5 bases and J dropped 7; count of bases not matched to a gene: 9. Germline V gives CDR1 DFQATT, CDR2 SNEGSKA (reference sequence). The CDR3 runs to 14 residues. The CDR3 reads CSAGGRGRGNEQFF. CDR3 nucleotides: TGCAGTGCTGGCGGGAGGGGGAGGGGAAATGAGCAGTTCTTC.

J is TRBJ2-5 and V is TRBV2; maybe TRBD1 (6 bases). The CDR3 length is 15 residues. The V gene lost 0 bases and the J gene lost 5 bases, with 13 bases spanning the gap. Germline assignment: CDR1 SNHLY and CDR2 FYNNEI. DNA of the CDR3: TGTGCCAGCAGTGAAGCGAATCAGGGGTTGGAGACCCAGTACTTC. Translated: CASSEANQGLETQYF. Filled out from reference TRBV2 and TRBJ2-5, the complete variable domain reads EPEVTQTPSHQVTQMGQEVILRCVPISNHLYFYWYRQILGQKVEFLVSFYNNEISEKSEIFDDQFSVERPDGSNFTLKIRSTKLEDSAMYFCASSEANQGLETQYFGPGTRLLVL.

This clonotype was detected ten times or more. This chain connects TRBV29-1 to TRBJ1-4, with 7 positions matching TRBD1. Trimming removed 5 bases from V and 5 bases from J; junction bases left unmatched: 8. Germline V gene data show CDR1 as SQVTM and CDR2 as ANQGSEA. The CDR3 is made up of 14 amino acids. DNA of the CDR3: TGCAGCGTTTCCAAAGGGGGCAGGAATGAAAAACTGTTTTTT. Encoded protein: CSVSKGGRNEKLFF. Using reference TRBV29-1 and TRBJ1-4 for the parts outside the CDR3, the full variable domain is SAVISQKPSRDICQRGTSLTIQCQVDSQVTMMFWYRQQPGQSLTLIATANQGSEATYESGFVIDKFPISRPNLTFSTLTVSNMSPEDSSIYLCSVSKGGRNEKLFFGSGTQLSVL.

The chain uses TRBV5-1 and TRBJ2-5; 11 bases line up with TRBD2. CDR1 is SGHRS and CDR2 is YFSETQ in the germline V gene. Germline trimming cut 2 bases from V and 5 bases from J; bases unmatched to any gene: 5. CDR3 length: 15 residues. The CDR3, as DNA: TGCGCCAGCAGCTTACGACTAGCGGGGCGGGAGACCCAGTACTTC. Its protein is CASSLRLAGRETQYF. Full variable domain (rest looked up from reference TRBV5-1 and TRBJ2-5): KAGVTQTPRYLIKTRGQQVTLSCSPISGHRSVSWYQQTPGQGLQFLFEYFSETQRNKGNFPGRFSGRQFSNSRSEMNVSTLELGDSALYLCASSLRLAGRETQYFGPGTRLLVL.